This TCR beta chain was recovered during a study of blood T cells in healthy people across ages. Study in general: Through template switching, about one barcoded beta molecule was captured per two T cells, as measured in model experiments.

The donors, healthy Caucasians from Russia, were aged about 6 to 100. PCR was performed a second time for about 7 to 12 cycles using a sample-barcoded 5' primer and a J-beta primer mix. MiXCR, applied by TCRdb to the 5' RACE reads, yields one record per CDR3 protein. The sample yields about 940,000 distinct CDR3 sequences, roughly 43% seen once. Notes on this clonotype: As yet, its antigen is unknown.

Trimming took 2 bases from V and 8 from J; bases not matched to a gene: 7. Germline CDR1 is GTSNPN and CDR2 is SVGIG (reference sequence). This CDR3 is 13 amino acids long. Study-level results: Among T cells, TCR beta diversity per million cells dropped roughly linearly as age rose. No one knew whether donors had CMV, which possibly confounded expanded clonotype changes.

Sequenced material: blood. This receptor was taken from a man aged 25 to 40 in good health. The chain links TRBV30 to TRBJ1-2, with 8 nucleotides matching TRBD1. This CDR3 reads CAWSSTGGEGYTF. The CDR3 DNA sequence: TGTGCCTGGAGTTCCACAGGGGGAGAAGGCTACACCTTC.